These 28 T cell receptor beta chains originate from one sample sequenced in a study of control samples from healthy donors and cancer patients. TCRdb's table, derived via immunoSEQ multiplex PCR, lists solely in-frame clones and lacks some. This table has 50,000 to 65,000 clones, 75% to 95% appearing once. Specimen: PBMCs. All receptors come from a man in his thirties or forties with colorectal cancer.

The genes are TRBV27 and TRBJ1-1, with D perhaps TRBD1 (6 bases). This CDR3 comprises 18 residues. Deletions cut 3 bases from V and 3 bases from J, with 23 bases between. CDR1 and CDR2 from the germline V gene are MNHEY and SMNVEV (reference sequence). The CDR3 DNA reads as TGTGCCAGCAGTTTGGGGGGTGGGGGCTGGAGGCCCGACACTGAAGCTTTCTTT. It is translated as CASSLGGGGWRPDTEAFF.

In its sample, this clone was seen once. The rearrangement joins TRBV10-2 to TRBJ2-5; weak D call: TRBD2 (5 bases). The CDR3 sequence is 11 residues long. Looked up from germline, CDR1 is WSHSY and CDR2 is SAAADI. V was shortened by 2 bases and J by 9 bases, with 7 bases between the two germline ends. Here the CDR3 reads CASSEMGAQYF. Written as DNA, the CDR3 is TGCGCCAGCAGTGAGATGGGAGCCCAGTACTTC.

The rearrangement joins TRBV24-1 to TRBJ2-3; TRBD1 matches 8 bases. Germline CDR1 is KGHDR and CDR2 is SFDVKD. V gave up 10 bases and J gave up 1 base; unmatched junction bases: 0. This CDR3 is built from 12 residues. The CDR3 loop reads CATGQGTDTQYF. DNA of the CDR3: TGTGCCACGGGACAGGGCACAGATACGCAGTATTTT.

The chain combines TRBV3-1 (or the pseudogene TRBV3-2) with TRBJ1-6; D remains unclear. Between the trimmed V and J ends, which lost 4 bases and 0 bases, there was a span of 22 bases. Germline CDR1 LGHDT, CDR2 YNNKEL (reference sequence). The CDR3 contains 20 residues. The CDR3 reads CASSLDLAVGESSYNSPLHF. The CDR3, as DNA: TGTGCCAGCAGCCTCGACCTGGCAGTCGGCGAGAGCTCCTATAATTCACCCCTCCACTTT.

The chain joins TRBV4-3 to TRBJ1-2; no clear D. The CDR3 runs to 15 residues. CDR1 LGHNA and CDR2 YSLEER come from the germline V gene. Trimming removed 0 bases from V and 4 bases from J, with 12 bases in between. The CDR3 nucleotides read TGCGCCAGCAGCCAAGATGTGAGGCAAAGCTATGGCTACACCTTC. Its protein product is CASSQDVRQSYGYTF.

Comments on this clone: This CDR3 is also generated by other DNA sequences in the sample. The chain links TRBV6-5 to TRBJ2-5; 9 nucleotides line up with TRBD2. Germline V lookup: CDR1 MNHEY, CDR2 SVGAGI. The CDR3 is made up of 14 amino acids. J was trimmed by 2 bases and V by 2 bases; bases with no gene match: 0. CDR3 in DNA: TGTGCCAGCAGTTACCTAGCGGGGCAAGAGACCCAGTACTTC. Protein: CASSYLAGQETQYF.

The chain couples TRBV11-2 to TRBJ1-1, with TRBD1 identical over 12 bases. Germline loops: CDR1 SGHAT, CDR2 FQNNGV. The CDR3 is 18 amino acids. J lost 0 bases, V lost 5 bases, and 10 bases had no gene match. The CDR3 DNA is TGTGCCAGCAGCCCCTGGGACAGGGGGCAGGGGATGAACACTGAAGCTTTCTTT. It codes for CASSPWDRGQGMNTEAFF.

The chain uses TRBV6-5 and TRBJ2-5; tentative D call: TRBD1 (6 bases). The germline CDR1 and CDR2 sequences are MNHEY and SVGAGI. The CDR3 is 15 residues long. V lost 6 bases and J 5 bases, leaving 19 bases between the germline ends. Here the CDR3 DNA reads TGTGCCAGCAGCCCCCAACAGGGAGTATCGGAGACCCAGTACTTC. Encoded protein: CASSPQQGVSETQYF.

The CDR3: CASSPRPYYNTGELFF. Here the CDR3 DNA reads TGTGCCAGCTCACCGAGGCCGTACTACAACACCGGGGAGCTGTTTTTT. The rearrangement uses TRBV18 and TRBJ2-2; the D is unclear. The CDR3 loop spans 16 amino acids. V shed 3 bases and J shed 2 bases, with 13 bases lying between them. Germline V gene data show CDR1 as KGHSH and CDR2 as LQKENI.

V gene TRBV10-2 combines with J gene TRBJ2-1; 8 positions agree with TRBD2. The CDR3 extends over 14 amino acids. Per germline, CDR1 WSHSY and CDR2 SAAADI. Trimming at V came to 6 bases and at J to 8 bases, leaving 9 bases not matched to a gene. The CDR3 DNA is TGCGCCAGCAGACGCGGGGGGAGGGGTGATGAGCAGTTCTTC. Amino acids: CASRRGGRGDEQFF.

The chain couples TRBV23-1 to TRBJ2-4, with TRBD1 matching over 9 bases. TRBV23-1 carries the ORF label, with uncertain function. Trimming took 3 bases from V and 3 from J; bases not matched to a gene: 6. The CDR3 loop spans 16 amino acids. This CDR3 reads CASSQIGTGYKNIQYF. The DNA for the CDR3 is TGCGCCAGCAGTCAGATAGGGACAGGGTACAAAAACATTCAGTACTTC.

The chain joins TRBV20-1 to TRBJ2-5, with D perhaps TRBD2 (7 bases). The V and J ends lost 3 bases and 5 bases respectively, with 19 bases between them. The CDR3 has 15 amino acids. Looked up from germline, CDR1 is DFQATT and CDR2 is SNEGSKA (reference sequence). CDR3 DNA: TGCAGTGCTAGTCCGAAGGGGGGGGTGGAGGAGACCCAGTACTTC. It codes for CSASPKGGVEETQYF.

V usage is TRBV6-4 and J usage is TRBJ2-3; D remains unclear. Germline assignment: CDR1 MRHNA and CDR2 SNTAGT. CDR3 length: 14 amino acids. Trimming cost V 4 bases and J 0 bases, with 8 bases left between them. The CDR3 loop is CASSVSHSTDTQYF. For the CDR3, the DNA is TGTGCCAGCAGTGTATCACATAGCACAGATACGCAGTATTTT.

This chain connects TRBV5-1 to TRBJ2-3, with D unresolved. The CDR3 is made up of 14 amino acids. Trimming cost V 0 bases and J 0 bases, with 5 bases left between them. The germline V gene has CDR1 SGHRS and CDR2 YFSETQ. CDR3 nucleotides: TGCGCCAGCAGCTTGGCCAGGAGCACAGATACGCAGTATTTT. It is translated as CASSLARSTDTQYF.

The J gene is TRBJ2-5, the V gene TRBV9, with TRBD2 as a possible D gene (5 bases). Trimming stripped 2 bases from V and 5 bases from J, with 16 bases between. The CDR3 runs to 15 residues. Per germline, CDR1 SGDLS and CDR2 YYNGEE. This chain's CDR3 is CASSVYSGGAETQYF. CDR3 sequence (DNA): TGTGCCAGCAGCGTTTACTCTGGAGGAGCGGAGACCCAGTACTTC.

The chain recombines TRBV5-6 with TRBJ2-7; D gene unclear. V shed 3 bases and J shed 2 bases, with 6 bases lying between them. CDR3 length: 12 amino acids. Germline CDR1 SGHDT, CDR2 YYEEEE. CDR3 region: CASSYRAYEQYF. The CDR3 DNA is TGTGCCAGCAGCTACCGGGCCTACGAGCAGTACTTC.

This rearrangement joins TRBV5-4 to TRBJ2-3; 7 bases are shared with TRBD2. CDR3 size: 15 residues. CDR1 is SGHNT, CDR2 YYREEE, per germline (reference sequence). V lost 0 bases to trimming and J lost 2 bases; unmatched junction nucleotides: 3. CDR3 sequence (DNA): TGTGCCAGCAGCTTGGTACGGGGGGACACAGATACGCAGTATTTT. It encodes CASSLVRGDTDTQYF.

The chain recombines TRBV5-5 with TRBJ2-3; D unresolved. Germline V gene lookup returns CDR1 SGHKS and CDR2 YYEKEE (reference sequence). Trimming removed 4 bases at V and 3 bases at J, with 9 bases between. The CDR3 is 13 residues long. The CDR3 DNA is TGTGCCAGCAGCCCAACGGGTACAGATACGCAGTATTTT. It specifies CASSPTGTDTQYF.

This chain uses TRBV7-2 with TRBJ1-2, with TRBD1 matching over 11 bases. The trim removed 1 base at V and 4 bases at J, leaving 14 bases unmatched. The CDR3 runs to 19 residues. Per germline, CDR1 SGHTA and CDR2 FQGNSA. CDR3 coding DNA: TGTGCCAGCAGCTTAGTGCCGCCTTTGGACAGGGGGCCTATCTATGGCTACACCTTC. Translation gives CASSLVPPLDRGPIYGYTF. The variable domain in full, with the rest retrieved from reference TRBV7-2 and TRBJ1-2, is GAGVSQSPSNKVTEKGKDVELRCDPISGHTALYWYRQSLGQGLEFLIYFQGNSAPDKSGLPSDRFSAERTGGSVSTLTIQRTQQEDSAVYLCASSLVPPLDRGPIYGYTFGSGTRLTVV.

The CDR3 DNA sequence: TGTGCCAGCAGTCTCACCGGGACAGTGGGACCTGAAGCTTTCTTT. Amino acids: CASSLTGTVGPEAFF. This chain connects TRBV6-5 to TRBJ1-1; 7 bases match TRBD1. CDR3 length: 15 residues. With V trimmed by 5 bases and J by 6 bases, 12 bases remained unmatched. CDR1 is MNHEY, CDR2 SVGAGI, per germline.

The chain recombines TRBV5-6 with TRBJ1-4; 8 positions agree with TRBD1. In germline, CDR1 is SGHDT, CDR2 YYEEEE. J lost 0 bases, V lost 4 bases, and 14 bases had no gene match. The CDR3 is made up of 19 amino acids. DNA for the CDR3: TGTGCCAGCAGCCTATTTAGCGTCAGGGGGCCTTCAACTAATGAAAAACTGTTTTTT. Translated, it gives CASSLFSVRGPSTNEKLFF.

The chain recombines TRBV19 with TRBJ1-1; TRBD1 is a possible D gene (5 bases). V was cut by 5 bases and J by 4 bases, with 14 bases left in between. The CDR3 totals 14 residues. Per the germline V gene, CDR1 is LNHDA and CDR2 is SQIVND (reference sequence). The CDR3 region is CASSVPGRGTEAFF. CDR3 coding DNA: TGTGCCAGTAGTGTCCCAGGGAGGGGCACTGAAGCTTTCTTT. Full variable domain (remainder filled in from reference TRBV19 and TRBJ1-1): DGGITQSPKYLFRKEGQNVTLSCEQNLNHDAMYWYRQDPGQGLRLIYYSQIVNDFQKGDIAEGYSVSREKKESFPLTVTSAQKNPTAFYLCASSVPGRGTEAFFGQGTRLTVV.

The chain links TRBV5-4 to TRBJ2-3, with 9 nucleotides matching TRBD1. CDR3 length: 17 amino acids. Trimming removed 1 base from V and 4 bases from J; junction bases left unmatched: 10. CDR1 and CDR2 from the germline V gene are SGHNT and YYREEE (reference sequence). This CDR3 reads CASSLIAGQGFPDTQYF. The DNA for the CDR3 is TGTGCCAGCAGCTTGATCGCGGGACAGGGATTTCCAGATACGCAGTATTTT.

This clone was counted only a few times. The CDR3 coding sequence is TGTGCTAGGGCCACCTTGGGGACTAGCGGGGGCCACGAGCAGTACTTC. This encodes CARATLGTSGGHEQYF. The rearrangement links TRBV12-5 to TRBJ2-7; 14 bases match TRBD2. This CDR3 spans 16 amino acids. CDR1 and CDR2 (germline): LGHNT, FRNRAP. V trimming: 9 bases; J trimming: 5 bases; junction bases outside the gene matches: 12.

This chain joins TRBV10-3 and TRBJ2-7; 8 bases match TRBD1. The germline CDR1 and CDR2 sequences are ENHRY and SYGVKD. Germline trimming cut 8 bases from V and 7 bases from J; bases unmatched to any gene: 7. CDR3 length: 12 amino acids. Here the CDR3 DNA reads TGTGCCATCGGTAGACAGGGGATGGAGCAGTACTTC. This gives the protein CAIGRQGMEQYF.

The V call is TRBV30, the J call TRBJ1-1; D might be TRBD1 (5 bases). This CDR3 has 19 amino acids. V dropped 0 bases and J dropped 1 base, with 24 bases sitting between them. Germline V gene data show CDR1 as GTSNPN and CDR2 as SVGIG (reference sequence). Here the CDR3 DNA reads TGTGCCTGGAGTGTCGGGGGGTGGGAGGTTCGAGACGCGAACACTGAAGCTTTCTTT. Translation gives CAWSVGGWEVRDANTEAFF.

Written as DNA, the CDR3 is TGTGCCAGCAGCTTGGGACAGGTTTACAGGAACACTGAAGCTTTCTTT. Translation: CASSLGQVYRNTEAFF. This chain uses TRBV5-6 with TRBJ1-1, with a weak D call TRBD1 (6 bases). Germline V gene lookup returns CDR1 SGHDT and CDR2 YYEEEE. V lost 0 bases to trimming and J lost 1 base, with 13 bases between them. The CDR3 is 16 amino acids.

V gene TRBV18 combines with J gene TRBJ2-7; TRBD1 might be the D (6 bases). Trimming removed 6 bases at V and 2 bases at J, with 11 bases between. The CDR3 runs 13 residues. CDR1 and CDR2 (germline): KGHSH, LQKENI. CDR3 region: CASSQRTAYEQYF. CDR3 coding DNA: TGTGCCAGCTCCCAAAGGACAGCCTACGAGCAGTACTTC. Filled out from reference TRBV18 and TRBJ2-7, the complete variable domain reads NAGVMQNPRHLVRRRGQEARLRCSPMKGHSHVYWYRQLPEEGLKFMVYLQKENIIDESGMPKERFSAEFPKEGPSILRIQQVVRGDSAAYFCASSQRTAYEQYFGPGTRLTVT.